The rows below give T cell receptor beta chains drawn from one sample of a study of shared clonotypes between healthy human individuals. Sequencing was performed with immunoSEQ multiplex PCR; in TCRdb, only in-frame clones are kept and a portion is missing. Of around 720,000 clones listed, around four fifths were seen once; the top ten hold around 2%. The sample taken for sequencing was memory CD4+ T cells sorted from blood. These receptors all stem from a woman aged 25 to 39 in good health. CDR3s leave out the opening cysteine and the closing phenylalanine or tryptophan. Fields, in order: clone size, CDR3 length, J gene, V gene, CDR3 protein. Expanded clones are given a class, and other clones once, few, many or no size at all.

many,14,TRBJ2-1,TRBV7-3,ASSLYTSGSLDEQF
NA,11,TRBJ1-2,TRBV19,ASSQTSRDGYT
once,15,TRBJ2-7,TRBV4-1,ASSQGPGKTKAGEQY
once,11,TRBJ2-5,TRBV5-6,ASSLVGSETQY
NA,12,TRBJ2-5,TRBV2,ASTGTGNWETQY
NA,9,TRBJ1-1,TRBV2,ASTLNTEAF
NA,11,TRBJ2-1,TRBV6-5,ASSYDRGNEQF
NA,14,TRBJ2-2,TRBV27,ASGTPGLGNTGELF
NA,14,TRBJ1-1,TRBV4-1,ASSQVGTVDYTEAF
NA,10,TRBJ1-2,TRBV30,AWSSQDRGYT